This T cell receptor (beta chain) emerged from a study of T cell responses to AZD1222 COVID-19 vaccine. Findings of the study overall: Donors skewed white British and female; clonal diversity was possibly underestimated. Unmutated variant regions reportedly attract nearly half of all spike-specific TCRs. In all cases, repertoires were sampled only after the peak T cell response. Researchers report vaccine-associated CD4 TCRs spanning spike, with dominance at 160-218 and 743-854.

As for this clone: Its antigen is still unknown.

The data were produced by immunoSEQ multiplex PCR, yet TCRdb's version contains in-frame clones alone and is incomplete. The sample holds roughly 200,000 clones; 90% to 95% are singletons and the top ten take approximately 0.98%. In germline, CDR1 is KGHSH, CDR2 LQKENI. V gave up 5 bases and J gave up 1 base, with 12 bases separating them. The length of the CDR3 is 15 residues. The chain carries TRBV18 and TRBJ2-1, with unresolved D. This receptor was obtained from an adult who received the MenACWY meningococcal vaccine as a control. Sequencing used peripheral blood, obtained 28 days after the second dose of the MenACWY control vaccine. The CDR3, as DNA: TGTGCCAGCTCATTATCTGCTGGTTCCTACAATGAGCAGTTCTTC. Its translation is CASSLSAGSYNEQFF.